This T cell receptor beta chain was obtained from a study of cytomegalovirus exposure and HLA in healthy donors. Study findings and constraints: As a later analysis revealed, the rate of TCR association differed by HLA locus, with DRB1 most and HLA-C fewest.

About this clone itself: Its antigen is undetermined.

J gave up 5 bases and V 1 base, and 6 bases lay outside the gene matches. The CDR3 length is 16 residues. Germline values: CDR1 ENHRY, CDR2 SYGVKD. The PCR was carried out with 60 Vbeta primers and 13 Jbeta primers. Here immunoSEQ multiplex PCR was the method, and the copy in TCRdb shows in-frame clones only, minus some. This sample has 90,000 to 150,000 clones, with over 75% found just once. Sequencing was performed on PBMCs. This TCR was recovered from a man aged 35 to 55 in good health and CMV-seronegative. V gene TRBV10-3 combines with J gene TRBJ2-2; 8 bases are shared with TRBD2. CDR3 amino acids: CAISEFSSSGTGELFF. DNA of the CDR3: TGTGCCATCAGTGAGTTTAGTTCTAGCGGGACCGGGGAGCTGTTTTTT.